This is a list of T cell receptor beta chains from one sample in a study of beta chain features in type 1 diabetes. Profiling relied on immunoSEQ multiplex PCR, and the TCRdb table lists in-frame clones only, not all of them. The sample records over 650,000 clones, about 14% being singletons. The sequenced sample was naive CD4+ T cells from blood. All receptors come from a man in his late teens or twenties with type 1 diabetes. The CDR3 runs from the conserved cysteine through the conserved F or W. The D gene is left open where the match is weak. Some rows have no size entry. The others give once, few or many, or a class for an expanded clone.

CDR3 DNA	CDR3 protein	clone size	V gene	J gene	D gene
TGTGCCATCACCCAGGGGACGGCGAACACTGAAGCTTTCTTT	CAITQGTANTEAFF	few	TRBV10-3	TRBJ1-1	NA
TGTGCCAGCAGCTTAGTTGGCACTGAAGCTTTCTTT	CASSLVGTEAFF	NA	TRBV11-2	TRBJ1-1	NA
TGTGCCAGCAGCCAACCGACGAACGTTTACACTGAAGCTTTCTTT	CASSQPTNVYTEAFF	few	TRBV14	TRBJ1-1	NA
TGTGCCAGCTCACCACTTGAAGGGGGTGAAGCTTTCTTT	CASSPLEGGEAFF	NA	TRBV18	TRBJ1-1	NA
TGCAGCGTCTACGGACTTGACCTTTACGAGCAGTACTTC	CSVYGLDLYEQYF	NA	TRBV29-1	TRBJ2-7	NA
TGTGCCAGCAGCACAAGACAGGAGCCGGGGGCTTTCTTT	CASSTRQEPGAFF	few	TRBV5-4	TRBJ1-1	NA
TGCAGCGCGGCAGACCAGGGGGCCGCCTACGAGCAGTACTTC	CSAADQGAAYEQYF	few	TRBV29-1	TRBJ2-7	TRBD1
TGTGCTAGTGGTTCCCCGGCCTATGGCTACACCTTC	CASGSPAYGYTF	few	TRBV12-5	TRBJ1-2	NA
TGTGCCAGCAGTCCGCGGGGGGCGGTCTATGGCTACACCTTC	CASSPRGAVYGYTF	NA	TRBV2	TRBJ1-2	NA
TGCAGCGTCCCCGTTGGACAGGGTTGGGAGACCCAGTACTTC	CSVPVGQGWETQYF	NA	TRBV29-1	TRBJ2-5	TRBD1
TGTGCCTGGAGCACCGGGACAGGGGGCGAATCCCTCCACTTT	CAWSTGTGGESLHF	NA	TRBV30	TRBJ1-6	TRBD1
TGTGCCAGCAGTCCCCGAGGCCATGGCTACACCTTC	CASSPRGHGYTF	few	TRBV28	TRBJ1-2	NA
TGTGCCAGCAGCCAGGGACAGCCCCGTGAGCAGTTCTTC	CASSQGQPREQFF	NA	TRBV7-9	TRBJ2-1	TRBD1
TGTGCCTGGACGGGACGTAGCTATGGCTACACCTTC	CAWTGRSYGYTF	NA	TRBV30	TRBJ1-2	NA
TGTGCCAGTATGGACAGGGGTATAGGTCAGCCCCAGCATTTT	CASMDRGIGQPQHF	NA	TRBV2	TRBJ1-5	TRBD1
TGTGCCAGCAGCACCCACTGGAGCGGGGACAATGAGCAGTTCTTC	CASSTHWSGDNEQFF	NA	TRBV14	TRBJ2-1	TRBD2
TGTGCCAGCAGCTTAGGATTGGCCCAGCAAGAGACCCAGTACTTC	CASSLGLAQQETQYF	NA	TRBV11-2	TRBJ2-5	NA
TGCGCCAGCAGTGAGGGCCGGGACACTGAAGCTTTCTTT	CASSEGRDTEAFF	few	TRBV5-1	TRBJ1-1	NA
TGCGCCAGCAGCCGGGTCCCCACAGATACGCAGTATTTT	CASSRVPTDTQYF	once	TRBV4-3	TRBJ2-3	NA
TGTGCCAGCAGTGGTCGACTAGCGGGAGGCGACGAGCAGTACTTC	CASSGRLAGGDEQYF	NA	TRBV6-1	TRBJ2-7	TRBD2
TGTGCCTGGCAAAGACAGGAGGGAGTCAATGAGCAGTTCTTC	CAWQRQEGVNEQFF	NA	TRBV30	TRBJ2-1	NA
TGCAGCGTTGAAGGCCGGGCCGATTTGCCTGGCGAGCAGTACTTC	CSVEGRADLPGEQYF	few	TRBV29-1	TRBJ2-7	NA
TGCGCCAGCAGCTTTCCGCGGGAGGAGCAGTTCTTC	CASSFPREEQFF	few	TRBV5-1	TRBJ2-1	TRBD2
TGCAGCGTAGCGACAGGGTATAGCAATCAGCCCCAGCATTTT	CSVATGYSNQPQHF	few	TRBV29-1	TRBJ1-5	TRBD1
TGCGCCAGCAGCCCACCAAGGACAGGGCGTATGGAGACCCAGTACTTC	CASSPPRTGRMETQYF	NA	TRBV5-1	TRBJ2-5	TRBD1
TGTGCCAGCAGCCCCCGGGACAGTCACACTGAAGCTTTCTTT	CASSPRDSHTEAFF	NA	TRBV5-4	TRBJ1-1	TRBD1
TGTGCCAGCAGCCAAGTTAGTCGGAACTATGGCTACACCTTC	CASSQVSRNYGYTF	NA	TRBV14	TRBJ1-2	NA
TGTGCCAGCAGCTTAGGAATGGATACGCAGTATTTT	CASSLGMDTQYF	NA	TRBV7-8	TRBJ2-3	NA
TGCAGCGTTGTTTTGAGACAGGGAAAGGAGACCCAGTACTTC	CSVVLRQGKETQYF	NA	TRBV29-1	TRBJ2-5	TRBD1
TGTGCCAGCTCACTACTCCGGGACAGGGCGATCAAATTT	CASSLLRDRAIKF	few	TRBV18	TRBJ1-5	TRBD1
TGCGCCAGCAGCCGCGGACAGGCTGACGGGGAGCTGTTTTTT	CASSRGQADGELFF	few	TRBV4-3	TRBJ2-2	TRBD1
TGTGCCAGCAGCCCGGGCCAGACTTTGGGGGGGCAGTTCTTC	CASSPGQTLGGQFF	NA	TRBV7-2	TRBJ2-1	NA
TGTGCCATCAGTGAAGACAGGGAGGCACAGCCCCAGCATTTT	CAISEDREAQPQHF	NA	TRBV10-3	TRBJ1-5	TRBD1
TGTGCCAGCAGCTCGCGGACAGGTTTTTCACCCCTCCACTTT	CASSSRTGFSPLHF	NA	TRBV7-9	TRBJ1-6	TRBD1
TGCAGTGCTACCCAGAACTACGAGCAGTACTTC	CSATQNYEQYF	NA	TRBV20-1	TRBJ2-7	NA
TGTGCCAGCACCAGAATCGGACCGTCGTCCTACGAGCAGTACTTC	CASTRIGPSSYEQYF	NA	TRBV5-5	TRBJ2-7	NA
TGTGCCAGCACCGGACACCGGAACACTGAAGCTTTCTTT	CASTGHRNTEAFF	few	TRBV6-5	TRBJ1-1	NA
TGTGCCAGCACGGGTGGAGGGGGAGAGACCCAGTACTTC	CASTGGGGETQYF	few	TRBV5-8	TRBJ2-5	NA
TGTGCCATCAGTGACAGAGCAGATACGCAGTATTTT	CAISDRADTQYF	NA	TRBV10-3	TRBJ2-3	NA
TGCGCCAGCAGCTTGGACCGACAGGGGGCTGTGGAAGCTTTCTTT	CASSLDRQGAVEAFF	few	TRBV5-1	TRBJ1-1	TRBD1
TGTGCCTGGAGTAAGATACTAGCCAAAAACATTCAGTACTTC	CAWSKILAKNIQYF	few	TRBV30	TRBJ2-4	NA
TGCGCCAGCAGCCAAGGGTTGCCGGGACGGGAACAAGAGACCCAGTACTTC	CASSQGLPGREQETQYF	NA	TRBV4-3	TRBJ2-5	NA
TGCAGCGTTGAAGATTGGGTCCGGAGCACAGATACGCAGTATTTT	CSVEDWVRSTDTQYF	few	TRBV29-1	TRBJ2-3	NA
TGTGCCAGCTCACCACCATCGATCGCGGGGGAGCAGTACTTC	CASSPPSIAGEQYF	NA	TRBV18	TRBJ2-7	NA
TGTGCCAGCACGAACAGCTATGGCTACACCTTC	CASTNSYGYTF	NA	TRBV28	TRBJ1-2	NA
TGTGCCAGCAGCCGCGCCCTGGGGGGCTCTACAATTGAGCAGTTCTTC	CASSRALGGSTIEQFF	NA	TRBV7-9	TRBJ2-1	NA
TGTGCCAGCAGTCTAGGACAGGGGGAAGGTGTCGCGGAAGCTTTCTTT	CASSLGQGEGVAEAFF	few	TRBV25-1	TRBJ1-1	TRBD1
TGTGCCTTTTCGGACGGAATCGGAGAGACCCAGTACTTC	CAFSDGIGETQYF	NA	TRBV30	TRBJ2-5	NA
TGTGCCTGGACCTCCCGAGGAGTCGGGGCCAACGTCCTGACTTTC	CAWTSRGVGANVLTF	few	TRBV30	TRBJ2-6	NA
TGTGCCACCAGGGAACAGGGGGATAAAAACATTCAGTACTTC	CATREQGDKNIQYF	few	TRBV15	TRBJ2-4	TRBD1
TGTGCCAGCAGTCGAACCCAAACAGGGGGCAACGAGCAGTACTTC	CASSRTQTGGNEQYF	few	TRBV6-5	TRBJ2-7	TRBD1
TGCAGCGTTGAAGGTCAGGGGAATGGCTACACCTTC	CSVEGQGNGYTF	few	TRBV29-1	TRBJ1-2	NA
TGCGCCAGCAGCCGTTTGATGGGTCAGAACACTGAAGCTTTCTTT	CASSRLMGQNTEAFF	NA	TRBV4-3	TRBJ1-1	NA
TGTGCCTGGAGTGCTAAGCGGGAGTTAAGGTACTTC	CAWSAKRELRYF	NA	TRBV30	TRBJ2-7	TRBD2